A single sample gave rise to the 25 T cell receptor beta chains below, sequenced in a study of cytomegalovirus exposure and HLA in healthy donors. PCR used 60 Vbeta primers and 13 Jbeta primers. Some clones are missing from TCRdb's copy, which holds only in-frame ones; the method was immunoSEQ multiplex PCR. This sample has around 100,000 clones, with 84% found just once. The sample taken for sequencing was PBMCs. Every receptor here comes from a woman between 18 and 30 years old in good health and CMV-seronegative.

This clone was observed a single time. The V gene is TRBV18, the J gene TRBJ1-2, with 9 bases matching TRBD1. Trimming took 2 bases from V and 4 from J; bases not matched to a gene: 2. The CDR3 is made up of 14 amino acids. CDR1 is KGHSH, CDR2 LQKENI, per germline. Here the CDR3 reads CASSPEGQGYGYTF. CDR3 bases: TGTGCCAGCTCACCAGAGGGACAGGGCTATGGCTACACCTTC.

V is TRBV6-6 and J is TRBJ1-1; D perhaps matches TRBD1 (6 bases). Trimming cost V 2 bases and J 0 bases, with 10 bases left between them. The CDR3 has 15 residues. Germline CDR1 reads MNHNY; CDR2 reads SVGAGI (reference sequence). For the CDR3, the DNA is TGTGCCAGCAGTTACGTAGCAGGGGTGAACACTGAAGCTTTCTTT. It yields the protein CASSYVAGVNTEAFF.

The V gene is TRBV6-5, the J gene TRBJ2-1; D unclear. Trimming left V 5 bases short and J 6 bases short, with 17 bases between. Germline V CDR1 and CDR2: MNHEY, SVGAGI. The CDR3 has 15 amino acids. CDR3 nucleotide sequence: TGTGCCAGCAGTCCCACAATACCCTTCTCCAATGAGCAGTTCTTC. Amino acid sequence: CASSPTIPFSNEQFF.

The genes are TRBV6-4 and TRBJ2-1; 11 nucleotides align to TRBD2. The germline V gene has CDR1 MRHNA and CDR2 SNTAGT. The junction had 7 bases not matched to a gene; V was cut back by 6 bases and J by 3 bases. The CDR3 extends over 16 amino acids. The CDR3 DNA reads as TGTGCCAGCAGCGTTTTTGGGACTAGCGGCTACAATGAGCAGTTCTTC. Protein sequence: CASSVFGTSGYNEQFF.

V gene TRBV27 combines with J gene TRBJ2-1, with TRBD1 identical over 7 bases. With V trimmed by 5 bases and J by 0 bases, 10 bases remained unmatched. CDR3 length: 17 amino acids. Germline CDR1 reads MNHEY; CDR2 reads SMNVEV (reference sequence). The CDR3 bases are TGTGCCAGCAGTGCCCAAACAGGGGCGCTCTCCTACAATGAGCAGTTCTTC. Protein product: CASSAQTGALSYNEQFF.

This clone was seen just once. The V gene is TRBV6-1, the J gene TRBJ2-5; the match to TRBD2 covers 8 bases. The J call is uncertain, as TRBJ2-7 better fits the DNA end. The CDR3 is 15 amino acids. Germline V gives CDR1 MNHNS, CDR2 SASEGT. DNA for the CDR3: TGTGCCAGCAGTGATTGGACGGGAGGGGGCTACGAGCAGTACTTC. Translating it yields CASSDWTGGGYEQYF.

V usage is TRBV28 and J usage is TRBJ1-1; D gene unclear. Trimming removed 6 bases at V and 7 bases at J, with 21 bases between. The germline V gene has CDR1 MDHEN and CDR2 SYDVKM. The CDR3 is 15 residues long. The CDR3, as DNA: TGTGCCAGCAGCTCACCTGCAAGCCAACTTATTGAAGCTTTCTTT. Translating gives CASSSPASQLIEAFF.

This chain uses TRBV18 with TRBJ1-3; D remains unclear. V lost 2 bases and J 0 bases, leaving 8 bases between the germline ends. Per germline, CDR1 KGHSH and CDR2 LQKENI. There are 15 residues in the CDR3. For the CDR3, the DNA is TGTGCCAGCTCACCAGACACCTTCTCTGGAAACACCATATATTTT. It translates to CASSPDTFSGNTIYF.

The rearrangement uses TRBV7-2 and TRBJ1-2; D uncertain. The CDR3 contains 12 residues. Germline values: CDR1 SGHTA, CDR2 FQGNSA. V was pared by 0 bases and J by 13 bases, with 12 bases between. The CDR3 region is CASSLAEAPPTF. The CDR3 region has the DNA TGTGCCAGCAGCTTAGCCGAGGCACCCCCCACCTTC.

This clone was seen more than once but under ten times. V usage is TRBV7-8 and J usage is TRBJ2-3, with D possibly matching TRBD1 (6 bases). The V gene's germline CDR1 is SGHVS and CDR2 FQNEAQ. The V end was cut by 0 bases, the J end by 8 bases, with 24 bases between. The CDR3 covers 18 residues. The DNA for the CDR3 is TGTGCCAGCAGCTTAGCTTGGGGGCGAAGGACCAACTTGACTACGCAGTATTTT. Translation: CASSLAWGRRTNLTTQYF.

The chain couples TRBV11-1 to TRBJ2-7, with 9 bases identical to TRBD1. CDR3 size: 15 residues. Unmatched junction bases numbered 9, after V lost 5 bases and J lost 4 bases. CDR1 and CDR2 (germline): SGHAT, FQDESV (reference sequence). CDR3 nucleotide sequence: TGTGCCAGCAGCCCGAGGACAGGGGATCGGTACGAGCAGTACTTC. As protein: CASSPRTGDRYEQYF.

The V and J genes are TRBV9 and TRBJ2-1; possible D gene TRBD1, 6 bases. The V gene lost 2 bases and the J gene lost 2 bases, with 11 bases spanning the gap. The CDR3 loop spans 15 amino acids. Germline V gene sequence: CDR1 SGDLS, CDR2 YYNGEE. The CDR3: CASSVRRGTYNEQFF. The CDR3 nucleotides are TGTGCCAGCAGCGTCCGCAGGGGCACCTACAATGAGCAGTTCTTC.

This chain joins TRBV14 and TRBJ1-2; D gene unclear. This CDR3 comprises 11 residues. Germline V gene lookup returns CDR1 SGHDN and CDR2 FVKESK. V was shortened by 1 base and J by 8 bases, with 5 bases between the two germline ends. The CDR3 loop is CASSQASGYTF. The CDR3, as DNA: TGTGCCAGCAGCCAAGCTTCGGGCTACACCTTC.

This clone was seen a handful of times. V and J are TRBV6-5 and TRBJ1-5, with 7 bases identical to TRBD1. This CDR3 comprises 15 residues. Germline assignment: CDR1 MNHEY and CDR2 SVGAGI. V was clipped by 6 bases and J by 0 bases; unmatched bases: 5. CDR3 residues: CASRGTVYSNQPQHF. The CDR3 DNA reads TGTGCCAGCAGAGGGACAGTCTATAGCAATCAGCCCCAGCATTTT.

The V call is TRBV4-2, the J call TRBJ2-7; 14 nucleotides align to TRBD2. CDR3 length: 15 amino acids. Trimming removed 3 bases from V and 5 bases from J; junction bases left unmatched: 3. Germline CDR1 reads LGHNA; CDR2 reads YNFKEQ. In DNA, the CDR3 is TGTGCCAGCAGCCAGGGACTAGCGGGAGTCAACGAGCAGTACTTC. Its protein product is CASSQGLAGVNEQYF.

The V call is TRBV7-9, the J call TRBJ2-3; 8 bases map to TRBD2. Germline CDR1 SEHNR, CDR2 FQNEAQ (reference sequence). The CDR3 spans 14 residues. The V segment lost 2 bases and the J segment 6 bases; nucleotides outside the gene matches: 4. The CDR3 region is CASSLKTGGDTQYF. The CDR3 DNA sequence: TGTGCCAGCAGCTTAAAAACGGGGGGGGATACGCAGTATTTT.

The CDR3 nucleotides read TGCGCCAGCAGCCAAGGGCCCCCGGGACAGCCTAGTGGAAACACCATATATTTT. Residues: CASSQGPPGQPSGNTIYF. V is TRBV4-1 and J is TRBJ1-3, with 7 bases aligning to TRBD1. This CDR3 is 18 amino acids long. Germline CDR1 and CDR2: MGHRA and YSYEKL. The ends lost 1 base at V and 3 bases at J; junction bases unmatched: 12.

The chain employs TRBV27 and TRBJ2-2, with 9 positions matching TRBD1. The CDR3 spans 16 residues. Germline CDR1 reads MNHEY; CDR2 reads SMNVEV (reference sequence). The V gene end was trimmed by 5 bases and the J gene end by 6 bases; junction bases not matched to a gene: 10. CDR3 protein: CASSIGYRGHSGELFF. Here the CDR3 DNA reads TGTGCCAGCAGTATAGGATACAGGGGGCACTCCGGGGAGCTGTTTTTT.

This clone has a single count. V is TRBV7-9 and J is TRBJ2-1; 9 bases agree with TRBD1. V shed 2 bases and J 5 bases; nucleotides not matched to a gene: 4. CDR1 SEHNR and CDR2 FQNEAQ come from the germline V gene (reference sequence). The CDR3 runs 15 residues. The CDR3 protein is CASSLWRDRDNEQFF. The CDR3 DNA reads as TGTGCCAGCAGCTTATGGCGGGACAGGGACAATGAGCAGTTCTTC.

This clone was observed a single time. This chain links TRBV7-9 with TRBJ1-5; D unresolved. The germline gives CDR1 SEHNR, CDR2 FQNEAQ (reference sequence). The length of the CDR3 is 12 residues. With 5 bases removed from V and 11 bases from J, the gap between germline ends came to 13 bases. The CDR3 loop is CASSLEAGTQHF. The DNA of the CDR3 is TGTGCCAGCAGCCTGGAAGCCGGGACCCAGCATTTT.

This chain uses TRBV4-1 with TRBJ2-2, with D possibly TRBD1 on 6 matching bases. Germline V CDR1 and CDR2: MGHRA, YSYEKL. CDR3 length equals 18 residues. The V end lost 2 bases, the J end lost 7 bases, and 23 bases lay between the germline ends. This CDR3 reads CASSQNYGVTARGGELFF. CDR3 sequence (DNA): TGCGCCAGCAGCCAAAATTACGGGGTTACAGCCAGGGGCGGGGAGCTGTTTTTT.

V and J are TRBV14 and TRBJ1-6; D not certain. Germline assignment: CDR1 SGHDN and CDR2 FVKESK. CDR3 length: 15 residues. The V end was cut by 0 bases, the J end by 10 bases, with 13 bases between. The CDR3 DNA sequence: TGTGCCAGCAGCCAAGATTCGCGGAGGTTATCACCCCTCCACTTT. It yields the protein CASSQDSRRLSPLHF.

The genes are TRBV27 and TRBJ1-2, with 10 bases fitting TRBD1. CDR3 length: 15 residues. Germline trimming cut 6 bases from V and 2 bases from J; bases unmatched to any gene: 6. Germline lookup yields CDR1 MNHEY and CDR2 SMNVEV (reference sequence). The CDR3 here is CASSNPGQGNYGYTF. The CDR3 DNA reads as TGTGCCAGCAGCAACCCGGGACAGGGGAACTATGGCTACACCTTC.

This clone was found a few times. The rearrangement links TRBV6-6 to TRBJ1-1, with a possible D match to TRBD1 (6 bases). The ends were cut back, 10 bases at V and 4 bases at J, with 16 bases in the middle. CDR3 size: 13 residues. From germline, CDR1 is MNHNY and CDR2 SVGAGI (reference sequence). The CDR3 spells CANGKGEGTEAFF. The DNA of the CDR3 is TGTGCCAACGGAAAGGGGGAGGGCACTGAAGCTTTCTTT.

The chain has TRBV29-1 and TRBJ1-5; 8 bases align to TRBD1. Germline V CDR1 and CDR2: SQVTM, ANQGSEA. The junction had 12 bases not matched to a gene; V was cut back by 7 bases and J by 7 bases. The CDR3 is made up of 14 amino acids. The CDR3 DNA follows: TGCAGCGCGAAACCCCGGACAGGGAACCAGCCCCAGCATTTT. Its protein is CSAKPRTGNQPQHF.